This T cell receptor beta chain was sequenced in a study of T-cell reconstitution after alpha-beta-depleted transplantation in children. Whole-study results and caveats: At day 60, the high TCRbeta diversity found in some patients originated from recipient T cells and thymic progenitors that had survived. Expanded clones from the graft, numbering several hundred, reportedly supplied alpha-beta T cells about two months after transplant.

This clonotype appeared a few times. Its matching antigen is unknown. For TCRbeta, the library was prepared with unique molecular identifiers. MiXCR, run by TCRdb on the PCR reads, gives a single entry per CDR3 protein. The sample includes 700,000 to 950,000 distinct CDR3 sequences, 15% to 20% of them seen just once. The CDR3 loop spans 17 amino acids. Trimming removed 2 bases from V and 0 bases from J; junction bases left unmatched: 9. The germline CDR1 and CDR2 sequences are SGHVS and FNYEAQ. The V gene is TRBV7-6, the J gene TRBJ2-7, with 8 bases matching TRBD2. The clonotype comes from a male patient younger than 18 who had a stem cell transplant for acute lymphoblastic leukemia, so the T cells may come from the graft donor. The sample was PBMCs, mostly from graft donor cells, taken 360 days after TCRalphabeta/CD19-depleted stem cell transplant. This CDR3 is CASSLISGSRSSYEQYF. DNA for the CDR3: TGTGCCAGCAGCTTAATCAGCGGGAGCCGTAGCTCCTACGAGCAGTACTTC.